A single sample is the source of the 2 T cell receptor beta chains below, sequenced in a study of CD8+ T cells in alopecia areata. After isolation, RNA underwent reverse transcription to generate cDNA as the sequencing template. This table comes from immunoSEQ multiplex PCR, and its TCRdb copy is limited to in-frame clones, with some not included. The sample shows 200,000 or so clones, 58% of them seen only once. As for treatment: oral pan-JAK inhibitor, 5-10 mg twice daily. The sequenced sample was CD4+ T cells sorted from blood, obtained at week 24, from a patient treated with tofacitinib. The receptors shown here come from a human donor with alopecia areata.

This chain connects TRBV29-1 to TRBJ2-7; the D gene is possibly TRBD1 (5 bases). The CDR3 is made up of 10 amino acids. V lost 6 bases and J 7 bases, leaving 10 bases between the germline ends. Germline lookup yields CDR1 SQVTM and CDR2 ANQGSEA. CDR3 sequence reads: CSVRDGEQYF. The CDR3 nucleotides are TGCAGCGTCAGGGATGGTGAGCAGTACTTC.

This chain connects TRBV4-1 to TRBJ2-3; D is unresolved. This CDR3 spans 15 amino acids. The germline gives CDR1 MGHRA, CDR2 YSYEKL. Trimming shortened V by 1 base and J by 6 bases, and 14 bases separated the two germline ends. The CDR3 sequence: CASSQGASGRDTQYF. The CDR3 coding sequence is TGCGCCAGCAGCCAAGGAGCTAGTGGTCGGGATACGCAGTATTTT.